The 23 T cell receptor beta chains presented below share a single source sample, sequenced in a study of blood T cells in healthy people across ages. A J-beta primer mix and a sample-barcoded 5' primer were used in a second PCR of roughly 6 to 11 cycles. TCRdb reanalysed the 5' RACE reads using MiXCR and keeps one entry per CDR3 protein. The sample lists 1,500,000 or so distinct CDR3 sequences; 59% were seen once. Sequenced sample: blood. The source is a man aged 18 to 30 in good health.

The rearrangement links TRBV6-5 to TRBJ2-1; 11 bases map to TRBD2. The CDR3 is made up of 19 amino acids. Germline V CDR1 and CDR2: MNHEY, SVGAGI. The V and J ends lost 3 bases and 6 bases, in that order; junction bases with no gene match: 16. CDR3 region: CASSYSVRSMLAGGNEQFF. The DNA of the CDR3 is TGTGCCAGCAGTTATAGTGTCCGTAGTATGCTAGCGGGGGGCAATGAGCAGTTCTTC.

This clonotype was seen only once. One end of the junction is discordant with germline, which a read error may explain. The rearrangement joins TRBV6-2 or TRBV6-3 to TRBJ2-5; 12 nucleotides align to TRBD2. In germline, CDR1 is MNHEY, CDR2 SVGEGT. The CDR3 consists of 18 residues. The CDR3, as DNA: TGTGCCAGCAGTCACTCGCTTGGACTAGCGGGGCTCCAAGAGACCCAGTACTTC. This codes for CASSHSLGLAGLQETQYF.

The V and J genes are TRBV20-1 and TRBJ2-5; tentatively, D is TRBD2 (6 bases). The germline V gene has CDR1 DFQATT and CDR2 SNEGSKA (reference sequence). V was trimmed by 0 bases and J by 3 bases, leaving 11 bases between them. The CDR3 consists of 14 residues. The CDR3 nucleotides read TGCAGTGCTAGAGAGCGGGAACTTAAAGAGACCCAGTACTTC. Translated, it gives CSARERELKETQYF.

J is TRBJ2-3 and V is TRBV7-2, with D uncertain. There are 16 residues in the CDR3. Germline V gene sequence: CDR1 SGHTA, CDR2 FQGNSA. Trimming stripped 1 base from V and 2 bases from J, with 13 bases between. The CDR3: CASSLGLETYTDTQYF. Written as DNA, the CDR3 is TGTGCCAGCAGCTTAGGTCTCGAGACTTACACAGATACGCAGTATTTT. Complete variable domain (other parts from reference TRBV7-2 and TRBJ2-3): GAGVSQSPSNKVTEKGKDVELRCDPISGHTALYWYRQSLGQGLEFLIYFQGNSAPDKSGLPSDRFSAERTGGSVSTLTIQRTQQEDSAVYLCASSLGLETYTDTQYFGPGTRLTVL.

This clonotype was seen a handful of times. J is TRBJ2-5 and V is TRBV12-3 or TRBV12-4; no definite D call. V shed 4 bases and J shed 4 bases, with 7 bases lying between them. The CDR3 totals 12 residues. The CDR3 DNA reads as TGTGCCAGCAGTTCGGACGTAGAGACCCAGTACTTC. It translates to CASSSDVETQYF.

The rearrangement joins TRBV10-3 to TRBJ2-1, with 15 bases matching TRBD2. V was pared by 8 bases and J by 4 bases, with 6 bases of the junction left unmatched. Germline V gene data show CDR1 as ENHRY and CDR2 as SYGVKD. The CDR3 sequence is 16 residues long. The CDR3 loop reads CAIRTSGRGLYNEQFF. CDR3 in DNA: TGTGCCATCCGGACTAGCGGGAGGGGACTATACAATGAGCAGTTCTTC.

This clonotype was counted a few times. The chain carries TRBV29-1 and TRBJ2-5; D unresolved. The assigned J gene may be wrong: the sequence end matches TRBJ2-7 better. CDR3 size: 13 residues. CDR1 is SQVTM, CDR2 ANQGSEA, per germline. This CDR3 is CSVGLVHQYEQYF. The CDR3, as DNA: TGCAGCGTTGGGTTGGTTCATCAGTACGAGCAGTACTTC.

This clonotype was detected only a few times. CDR3 sequence reads: CSVEPTETSTDTQYF. CDR3 sequence (DNA): TGCAGCGTTGAACCGACTGAAACTAGCACAGATACGCAGTATTTT. V and J are TRBV29-1 and TRBJ2-3; D is uncertain. Germline V gives CDR1 SQVTM, CDR2 ANQGSEA. Trimming took off 2 bases at V and 0 bases at J, with 12 bases between the two ends. This CDR3 region has 15 residues.

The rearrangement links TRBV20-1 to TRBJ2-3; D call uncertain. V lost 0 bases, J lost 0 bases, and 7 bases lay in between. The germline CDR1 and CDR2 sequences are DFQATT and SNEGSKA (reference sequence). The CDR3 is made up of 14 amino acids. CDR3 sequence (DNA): TGCAGTGCTAGAGATGTAAAAAGCACAGATACGCAGTATTTT. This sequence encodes CSARDVKSTDTQYF.

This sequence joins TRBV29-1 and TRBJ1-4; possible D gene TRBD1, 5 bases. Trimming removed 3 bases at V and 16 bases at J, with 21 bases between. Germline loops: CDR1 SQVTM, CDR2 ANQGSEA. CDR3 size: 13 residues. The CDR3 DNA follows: TGCAGCGTTGACGGACCCCCTGGGACCGGGGGGTTTTTT. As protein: CSVDGPPGTGGFF.

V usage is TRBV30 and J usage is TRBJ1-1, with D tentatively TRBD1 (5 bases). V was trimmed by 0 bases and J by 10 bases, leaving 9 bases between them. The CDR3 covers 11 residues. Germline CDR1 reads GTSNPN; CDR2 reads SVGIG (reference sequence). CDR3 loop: CAWSVQVAAFF. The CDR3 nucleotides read TGTGCCTGGAGTGTACAGGTGGCAGCTTTCTTT.

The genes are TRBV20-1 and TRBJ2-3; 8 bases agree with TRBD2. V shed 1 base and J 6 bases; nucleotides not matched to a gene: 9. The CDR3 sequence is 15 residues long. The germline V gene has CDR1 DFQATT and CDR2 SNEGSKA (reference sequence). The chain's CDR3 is CSARGLLAVYDTQYF. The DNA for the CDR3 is TGCAGTGCTAGAGGCCTACTAGCGGTCTACGATACGCAGTATTTT.

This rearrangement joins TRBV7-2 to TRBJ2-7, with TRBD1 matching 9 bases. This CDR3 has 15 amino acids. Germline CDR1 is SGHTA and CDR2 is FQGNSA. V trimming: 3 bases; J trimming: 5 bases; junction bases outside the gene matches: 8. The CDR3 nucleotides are TGTGCCAGCAGCTTTAAGGACAGGGGCTTACACGAGCAGTACTTC. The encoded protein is CASSFKDRGLHEQYF. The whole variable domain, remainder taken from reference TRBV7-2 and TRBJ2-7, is GAGVSQSPSNKVTEKGKDVELRCDPISGHTALYWYRQSLGQGLEFLIYFQGNSAPDKSGLPSDRFSAERTGGSVSTLTIQRTQQEDSAVYLCASSFKDRGLHEQYFGPGTRLTVT.

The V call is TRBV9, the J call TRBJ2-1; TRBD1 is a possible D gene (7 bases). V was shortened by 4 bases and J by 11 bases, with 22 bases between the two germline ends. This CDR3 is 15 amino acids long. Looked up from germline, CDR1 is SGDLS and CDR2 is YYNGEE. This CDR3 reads CASSPQGWGGNKQFF. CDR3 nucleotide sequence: TGTGCCAGCAGCCCACAGGGGTGGGGCGGGAATAAGCAGTTCTTC.

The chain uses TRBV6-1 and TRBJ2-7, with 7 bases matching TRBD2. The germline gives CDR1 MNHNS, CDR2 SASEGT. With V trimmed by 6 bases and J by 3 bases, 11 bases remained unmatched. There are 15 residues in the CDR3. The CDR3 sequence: CASRGFLAENYEQYF. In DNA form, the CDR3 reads TGTGCCAGCAGGGGATTCCTAGCGGAGAACTACGAGCAGTACTTC.

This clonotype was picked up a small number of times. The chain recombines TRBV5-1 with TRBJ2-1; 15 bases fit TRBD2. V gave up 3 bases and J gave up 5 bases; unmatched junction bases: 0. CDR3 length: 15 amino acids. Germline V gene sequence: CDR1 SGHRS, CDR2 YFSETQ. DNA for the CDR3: TGCGCCAGCAGCTGGACTAGCGGGGGGGACAATGAGCAGTTCTTC. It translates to CASSWTSGGDNEQFF.

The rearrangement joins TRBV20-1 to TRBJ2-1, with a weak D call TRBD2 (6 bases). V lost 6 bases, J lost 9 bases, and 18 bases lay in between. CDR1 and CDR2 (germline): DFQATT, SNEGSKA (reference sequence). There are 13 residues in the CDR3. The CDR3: CSARGLPQFEQFF. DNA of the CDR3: TGCAGTGCAAGGGGACTGCCCCAATTTGAGCAGTTCTTC.

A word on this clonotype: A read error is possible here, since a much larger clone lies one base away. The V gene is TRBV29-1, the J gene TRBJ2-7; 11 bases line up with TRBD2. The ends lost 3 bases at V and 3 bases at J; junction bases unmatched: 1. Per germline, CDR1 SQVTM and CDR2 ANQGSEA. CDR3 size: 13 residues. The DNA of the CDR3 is TGCAGCGTTGACACTAGCGGGAGCTACGAGCAGTACTTC. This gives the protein CSVDTSGSYEQYF.

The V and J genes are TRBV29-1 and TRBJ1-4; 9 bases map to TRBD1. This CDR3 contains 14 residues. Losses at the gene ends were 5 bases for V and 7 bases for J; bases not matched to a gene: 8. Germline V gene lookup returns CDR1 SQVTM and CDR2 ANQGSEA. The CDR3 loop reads CSVSPGTGIEKLFF. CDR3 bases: TGCAGCGTTAGCCCCGGGACAGGGATTGAAAAACTGTTTTTT. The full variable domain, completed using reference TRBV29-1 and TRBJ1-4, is SAVISQKPSRDICQRGTSLTIQCQVDSQVTMMFWYRQQPGQSLTLIATANQGSEATYESGFVIDKFPISRPNLTFSTLTVSNMSPEDSSIYLCSVSPGTGIEKLFFGSGTQLSVL.

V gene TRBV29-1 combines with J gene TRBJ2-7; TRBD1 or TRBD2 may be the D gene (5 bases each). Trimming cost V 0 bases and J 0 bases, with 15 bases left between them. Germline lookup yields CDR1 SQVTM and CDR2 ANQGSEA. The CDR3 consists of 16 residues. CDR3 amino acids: CSVEDSGIGDSYEQYF. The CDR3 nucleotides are TGCAGCGTTGAAGACTCCGGGATAGGGGACTCCTACGAGCAGTACTTC.

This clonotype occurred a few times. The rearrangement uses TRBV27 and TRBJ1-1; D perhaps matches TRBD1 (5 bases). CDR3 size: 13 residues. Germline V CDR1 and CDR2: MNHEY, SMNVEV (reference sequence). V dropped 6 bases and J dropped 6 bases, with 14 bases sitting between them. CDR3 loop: CASSLSGGAEAFF. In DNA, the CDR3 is TGTGCCAGCAGCCTATCGGGGGGGGCTGAAGCTTTCTTT.

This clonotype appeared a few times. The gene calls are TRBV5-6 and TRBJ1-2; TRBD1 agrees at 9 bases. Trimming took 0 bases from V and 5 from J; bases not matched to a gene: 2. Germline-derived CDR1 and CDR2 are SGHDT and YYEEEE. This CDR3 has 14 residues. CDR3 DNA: TGTGCCAGCAGCTTGGCCGGGACAGGGTATGGCTACACCTTC. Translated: CASSLAGTGYGYTF.

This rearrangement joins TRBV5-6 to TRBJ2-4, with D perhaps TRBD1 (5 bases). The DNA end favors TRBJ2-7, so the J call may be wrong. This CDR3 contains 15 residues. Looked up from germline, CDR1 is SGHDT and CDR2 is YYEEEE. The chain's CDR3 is CASGASTVSVYEQYF. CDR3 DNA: TGTGCCAGCGGAGCCTCGACAGTTTCGGTCTACGAGCAGTACTTC.